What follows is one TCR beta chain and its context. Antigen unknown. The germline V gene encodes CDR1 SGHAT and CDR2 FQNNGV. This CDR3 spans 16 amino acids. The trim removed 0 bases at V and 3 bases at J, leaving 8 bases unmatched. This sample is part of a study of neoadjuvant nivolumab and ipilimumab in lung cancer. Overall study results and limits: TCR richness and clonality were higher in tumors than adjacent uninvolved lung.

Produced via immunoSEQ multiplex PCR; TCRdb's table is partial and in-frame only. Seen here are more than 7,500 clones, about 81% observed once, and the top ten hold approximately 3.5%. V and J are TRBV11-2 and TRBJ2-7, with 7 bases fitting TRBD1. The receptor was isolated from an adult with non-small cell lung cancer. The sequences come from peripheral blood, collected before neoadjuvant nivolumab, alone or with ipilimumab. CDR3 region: CASSLDGTELNYEQYF. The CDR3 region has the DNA TGTGCCAGCAGCTTAGACGGGACAGAATTAAACTACGAGCAGTACTTC.